The clone carrying this T cell receptor (beta chain) appeared a few times. Its antigen is not known. TCRdb processed the reads anew with MiXCR; each CDR3 protein has one entry. The table shows 600,000 to 700,000 distinct CDR3 sequences, with roughly 36% occurring only once. This record comes from a study of T cell repertoires in cytomegalovirus infection. The material sequenced was cultured PBMCs, taken from culture after CMV antigen stimulation. This sequence was found in a human donor in good health (CMV status not recorded). Some clones in this sample may be carry-over from other donors' samples.

CDR3 nucleotide sequence: TGTGCTAGTGCCCTTGTAGCGGGGGCCACAGATACGCAGTATTTT. Its protein product is CASALVAGATDTQYF. The V call is TRBV12-5, the J call TRBJ2-3; 9 bases match TRBD2. Unmatched junction bases numbered 7, after V lost 7 bases and J lost 2 bases. The germline CDR1 and CDR2 sequences are LGHNT and FRNRAP. This CDR3 spans 15 amino acids.